This T cell receptor (beta chain) was documented in a study of CD8 T cells in Susac syndrome. CDR3 length equals 19 residues. Germline V gene sequence: CDR1 SGHNT, CDR2 YYREEE (reference sequence). The V gene end was trimmed by 2 bases and the J gene end by 6 bases; junction bases not matched to a gene: 18. Treatment-naive patients with stable or active relapsing-remitting disease were the multiple sclerosis controls. While CD8+ and CD4+ T cells were isolated negatively, TEMRA cells were enriched by FACS. This clonotype was counted a few times. As yet, its antigen is unknown. The RNA input was about 0.5 to 1 ug, and it was reverse transcribed with random hexamers. Amplification of TCR beta CDR3 by immunoSEQ multiplex PCR spanned 54 Vbeta and 13 Jbeta. TCRdb reprocessed the immunoSEQ multiplex PCR reads via MiXCR and lists one record per CDR3 protein. The sample has almost 450,000 distinct CDR3 sequences, 75% to 90% seen once; the top ten hold more than 0.09%.

The study, taken as a whole, reports: The study recognized that its TCR sequencing and HLA analysis covered a relatively small number of individuals.

The sequencing sample was made of CD8+ T cells from PBMCs. The V gene is TRBV5-4, the J gene TRBJ2-3, with 10 nucleotides matching TRBD2. The receptor's source is a human donor with multiple sclerosis. CDR3 nucleotide sequence: TGTGCCAGCAGCTTCGTCCAGGCTAGCGGGAGCCGGGTCCCCGATACGCAGTATTTT. Translated: CASSFVQASGSRVPDTQYF.